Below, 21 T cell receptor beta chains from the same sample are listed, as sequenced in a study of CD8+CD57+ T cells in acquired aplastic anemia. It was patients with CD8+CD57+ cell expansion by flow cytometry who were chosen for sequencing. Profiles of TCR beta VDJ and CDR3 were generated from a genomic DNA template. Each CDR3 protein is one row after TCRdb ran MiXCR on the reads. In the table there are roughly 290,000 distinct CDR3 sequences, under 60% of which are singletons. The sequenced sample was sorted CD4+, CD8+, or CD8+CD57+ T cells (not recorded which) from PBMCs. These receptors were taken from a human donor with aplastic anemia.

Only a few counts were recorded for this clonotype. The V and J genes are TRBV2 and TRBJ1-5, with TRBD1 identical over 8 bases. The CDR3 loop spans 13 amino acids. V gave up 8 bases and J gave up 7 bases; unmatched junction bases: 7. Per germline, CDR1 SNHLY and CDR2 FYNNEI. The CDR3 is CASWTGSNQPQHF. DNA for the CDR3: TGTGCCAGCTGGACAGGGAGTAACCAGCCCCAGCATTTT.

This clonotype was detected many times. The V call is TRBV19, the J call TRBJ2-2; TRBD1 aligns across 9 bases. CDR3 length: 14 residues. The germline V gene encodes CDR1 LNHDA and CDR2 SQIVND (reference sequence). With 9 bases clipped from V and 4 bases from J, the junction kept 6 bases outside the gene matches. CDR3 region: CASLDRGSTGELFF. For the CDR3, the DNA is TGTGCCAGCCTAGACAGGGGGAGCACCGGGGAGCTGTTTTTT. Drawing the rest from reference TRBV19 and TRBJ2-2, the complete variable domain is DGGITQSPKYLFRKEGQNVTLSCEQNLNHDAMYWYRQDPGQGLRLIYYSQIVNDFQKGDIAEGYSVSREKKESFPLTVTSAQKNPTAFYLCASLDRGSTGELFFGEGSRLTVL.

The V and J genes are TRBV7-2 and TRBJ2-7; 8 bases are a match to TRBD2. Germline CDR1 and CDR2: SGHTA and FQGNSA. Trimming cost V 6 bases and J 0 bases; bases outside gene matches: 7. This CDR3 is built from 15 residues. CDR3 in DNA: TGTGCCAGCAGTCAACTAGCGGTTAGCTCCTACGAGCAGTACTTC. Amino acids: CASSQLAVSSYEQYF.

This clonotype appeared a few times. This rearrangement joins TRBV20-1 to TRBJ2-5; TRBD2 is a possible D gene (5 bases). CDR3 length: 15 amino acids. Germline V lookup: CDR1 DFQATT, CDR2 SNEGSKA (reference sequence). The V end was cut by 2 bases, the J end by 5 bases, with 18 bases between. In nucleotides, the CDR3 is TGCAGTGCTAGAAACCCGGGAACTTCTGGGGAGACCCAGTACTTC. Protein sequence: CSARNPGTSGETQYF.

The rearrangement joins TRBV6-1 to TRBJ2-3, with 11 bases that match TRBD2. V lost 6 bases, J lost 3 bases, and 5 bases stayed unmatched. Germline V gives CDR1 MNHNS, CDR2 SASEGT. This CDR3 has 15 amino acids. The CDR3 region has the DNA TGTGCCAGCAGGGAGGGACTAGCGGAAACAGATACGCAGTATTTT. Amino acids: CASREGLAETDTQYF.

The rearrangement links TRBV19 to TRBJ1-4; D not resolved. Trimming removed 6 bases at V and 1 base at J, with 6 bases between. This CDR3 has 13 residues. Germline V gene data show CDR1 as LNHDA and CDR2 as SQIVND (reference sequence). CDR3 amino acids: CASRRVTNEKLFF. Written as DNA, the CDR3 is TGTGCCAGTAGGAGGGTAACTAATGAAAAACTGTTTTTT.

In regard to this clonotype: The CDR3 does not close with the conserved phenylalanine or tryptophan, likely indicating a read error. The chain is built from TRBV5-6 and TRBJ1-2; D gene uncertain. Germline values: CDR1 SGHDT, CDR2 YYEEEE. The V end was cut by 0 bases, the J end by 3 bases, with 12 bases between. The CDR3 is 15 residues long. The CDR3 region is CASSLGADNHYGYTL. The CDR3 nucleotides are TGTGCCAGCAGCTTGGGGGCAGATAATCACTATGGCTACACCTTA.

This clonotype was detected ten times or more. For the CDR3, the DNA is TGTGCCAGCAGCTCCGGGACAGGGTTTAATTCACCCCTCCACTTT. Translation: CASSSGTGFNSPLHF. The J gene is TRBJ1-6, the V gene TRBV5-5; 9 positions agree with TRBD1. Germline CDR1 reads SGHKS; CDR2 reads YYEKEE (reference sequence). V shed 3 bases, J shed 6 bases, and the junction held 4 bases outside the gene matches. The CDR3 has 15 amino acids.

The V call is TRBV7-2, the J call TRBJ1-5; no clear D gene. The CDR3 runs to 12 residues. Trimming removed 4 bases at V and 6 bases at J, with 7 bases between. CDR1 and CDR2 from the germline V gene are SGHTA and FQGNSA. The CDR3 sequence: CASSSHSQPQHF. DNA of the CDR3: TGTGCCAGCAGCTCCCACAGTCAGCCCCAGCATTTT.

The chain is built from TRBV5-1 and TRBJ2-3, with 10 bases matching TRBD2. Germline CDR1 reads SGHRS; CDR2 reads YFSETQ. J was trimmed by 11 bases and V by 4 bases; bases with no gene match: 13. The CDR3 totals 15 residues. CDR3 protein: CASSLRSGGNNEQYF. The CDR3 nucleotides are TGCGCCAGCAGCCTGCGTAGCGGGGGGAACAATGAGCAGTATTTT.

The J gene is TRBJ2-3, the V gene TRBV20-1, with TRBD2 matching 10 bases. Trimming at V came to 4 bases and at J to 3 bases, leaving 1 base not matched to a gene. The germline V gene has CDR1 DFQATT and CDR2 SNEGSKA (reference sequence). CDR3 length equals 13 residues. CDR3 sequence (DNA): TGCAGTGCTACGGGACTAGCGACAGATACGCAGTATTTT. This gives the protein CSATGLATDTQYF.

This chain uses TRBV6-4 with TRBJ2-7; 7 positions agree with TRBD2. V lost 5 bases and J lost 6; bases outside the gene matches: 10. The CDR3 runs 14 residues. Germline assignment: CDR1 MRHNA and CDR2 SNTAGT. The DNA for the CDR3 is TGTGCCAGCAGTCCACGGCCCGGGGAGGGCGAGCAGTACTTC. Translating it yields CASSPRPGEGEQYF.

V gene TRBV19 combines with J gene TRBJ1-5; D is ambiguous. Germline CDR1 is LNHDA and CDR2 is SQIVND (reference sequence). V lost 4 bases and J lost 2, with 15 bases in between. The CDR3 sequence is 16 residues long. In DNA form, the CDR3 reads TGTGCCAGTAGTAGCGTAAAGAGAGTTCGCAATCAGCCCCAGCATTTT. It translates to CASSSVKRVRNQPQHF.

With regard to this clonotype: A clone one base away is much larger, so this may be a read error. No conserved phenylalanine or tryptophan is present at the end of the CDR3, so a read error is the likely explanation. CDR3 nucleotide sequence: TGCAGTGCTAGAGCTTTGGGGGCAGGGGACAATCAGCCCCAGCATTCT. This sequence encodes CSARALGAGDNQPQHS. The chain joins TRBV20-1 to TRBJ1-5; possibly TRBD1 for D (6 bases). Germline V lookup: CDR1 DFQATT, CDR2 SNEGSKA (reference sequence). The CDR3 sequence is 16 residues long. Deletions cut 1 base from V and 3 bases from J, with 16 bases between.

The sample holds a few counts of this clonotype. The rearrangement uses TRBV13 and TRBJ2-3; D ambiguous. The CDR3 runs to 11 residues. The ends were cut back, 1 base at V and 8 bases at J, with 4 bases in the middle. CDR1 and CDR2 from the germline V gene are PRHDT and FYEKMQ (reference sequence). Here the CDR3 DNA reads TGTGCCAGCAGCTTAGCCCTTACGCAGTATTTT. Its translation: CASSLALTQYF. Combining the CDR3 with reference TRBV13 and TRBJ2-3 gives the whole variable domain AAGVIQSPRHLIKEKRETATLKCYPIPRHDTVYWYQQGPGQDPQFLISFYEKMQSDKGSIPDRFSAQQFSDYHSELNMSSLELGDSALYFCASSLALTQYFGPGTRLTVL.

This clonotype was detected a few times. The CDR3 coding sequence is TGTGCCAGCAGCTCACAGGGGGCGCGAACAGATACGCAGTATTTT. This codes for CASSSQGARTDTQYF. This rearrangement joins TRBV7-8 to TRBJ2-3, with 9 bases lining up with TRBD1. The germline V gene has CDR1 SGHVS and CDR2 FQNEAQ. The ends lost 4 bases at V and 3 bases at J; junction bases unmatched: 5. This CDR3 is 15 amino acids long.

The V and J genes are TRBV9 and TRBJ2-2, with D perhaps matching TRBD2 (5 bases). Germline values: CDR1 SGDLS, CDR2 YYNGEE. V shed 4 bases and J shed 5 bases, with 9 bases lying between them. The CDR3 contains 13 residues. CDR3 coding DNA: TGTGCCAGCAGCTTCGGGGAGACCGGGGAGCTGTTTTTT. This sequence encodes CASSFGETGELFF.

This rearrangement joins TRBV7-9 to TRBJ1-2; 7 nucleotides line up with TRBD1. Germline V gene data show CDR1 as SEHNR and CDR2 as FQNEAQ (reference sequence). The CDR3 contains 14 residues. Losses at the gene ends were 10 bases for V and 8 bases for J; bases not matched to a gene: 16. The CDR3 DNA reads TGTGCCACCCGGTCCACAGGGGATGTGGGCGGCTACACCTTC. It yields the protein CATRSTGDVGGYTF. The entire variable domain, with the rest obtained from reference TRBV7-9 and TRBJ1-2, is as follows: DTGVSQNPRHKITKRGQNVTFRCDPISEHNRLYWYRQTLGQGPEFLTYFQNEAQLEKSRLLSDRFSAERPKGSFSTLEIQRTEQGDSAMYLCATRSTGDVGGYTFGSGTRLTVV.

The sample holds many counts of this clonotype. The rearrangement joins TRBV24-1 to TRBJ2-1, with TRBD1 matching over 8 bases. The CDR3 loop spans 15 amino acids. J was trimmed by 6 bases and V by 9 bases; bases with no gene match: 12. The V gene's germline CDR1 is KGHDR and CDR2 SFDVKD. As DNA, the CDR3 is TGTGCCACCGGGTCCGGACAGGGTGGACGCAATGAGCAGTTCTTC. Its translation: CATGSGQGGRNEQFF.

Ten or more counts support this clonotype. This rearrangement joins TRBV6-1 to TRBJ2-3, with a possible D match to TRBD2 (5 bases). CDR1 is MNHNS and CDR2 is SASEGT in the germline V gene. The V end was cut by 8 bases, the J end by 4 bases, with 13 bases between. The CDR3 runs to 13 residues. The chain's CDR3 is CASVRAGADTQYF. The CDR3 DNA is TGTGCCAGCGTTCGGGCCGGGGCAGATACGCAGTATTTT.

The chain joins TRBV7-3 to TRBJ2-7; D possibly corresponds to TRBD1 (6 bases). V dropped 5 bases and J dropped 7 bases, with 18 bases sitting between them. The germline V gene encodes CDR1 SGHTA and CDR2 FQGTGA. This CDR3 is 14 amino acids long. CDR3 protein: CASSENREYDEQYF. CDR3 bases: TGTGCCAGCAGCGAAAACAGGGAGTACGATGAGCAGTACTTC.